This T cell receptor (beta chain) is drawn from a study of blood T cell repertoires in COVID-19. Overall study context: Nucleic acid was either cDNA or gDNA, and it came from T cells, B-cell-depleted T cells, or PBMCs.

The CDR3 loop spans 14 amino acids. V lost 6 bases and J lost 6; bases outside the gene matches: 6. Looked up from germline, CDR1 is MNHNS and CDR2 is SASEGT. Clones were sequenced by immunoSEQ multiplex PCR, and TCRdb holds only the in-frame ones, with some missing. The sample contains about 170,000 clones, roughly 80% of which appear only once. The sequenced material came from PBMCs or T cells enriched from blood (not recorded which). This chain links TRBV6-1 with TRBJ2-2, with 8 bases aligning to TRBD2. The sequence came from a man in his forties or fifties who had recovered from COVID-19. CDR3 sequence: CASRAAGGAGELFF. The CDR3 region has the DNA TGTGCCAGCAGGGCTGCCGGGGGGGCCGGGGAGCTGTTTTTT.